Below, 22 T cell receptor beta chains from the same sample are listed, as sequenced in a study of cytomegalovirus exposure and HLA in healthy donors. PCR amplification relied on 60 Vbeta primers (plus 13 Jbeta primers). TCRdb's copy holds only in-frame clones and misses some; the assay was immunoSEQ multiplex PCR. Among about 200,000 clones listed, 70% to 85% were seen once. Sequenced material: PBMCs. The receptors shown here come from a man in his forties or fifties in good health and CMV-seronegative.

The gene calls are TRBV19 and TRBJ2-5, with TRBD1 matching over 10 bases. V was pared by 4 bases and J by 5 bases, with 7 bases of the junction left unmatched. There are 15 residues in the CDR3. Per germline, CDR1 LNHDA and CDR2 SQIVND (reference sequence). The CDR3 loop is CASSTGQGRWETQYF. CDR3 sequence (DNA): TGTGCCAGTAGTACGGGACAGGGGAGATGGGAGACCCAGTACTTC.

This sequence joins TRBV5-1 and TRBJ1-1; D might be TRBD1 (6 bases). This CDR3 comprises 13 residues. Trimming cost V 1 base and J 3 bases, with 7 bases left between them. Looked up from germline, CDR1 is SGHRS and CDR2 is YFSETQ. CDR3 nucleotide sequence: TGCGCCAGCAGCTTGCAGGGGTACACTGAAGCTTTCTTT. It is translated as CASSLQGYTEAFF. Full variable domain (rest looked up from reference TRBV5-1 and TRBJ1-1): KAGVTQTPRYLIKTRGQQVTLSCSPISGHRSVSWYQQTPGQGLQFLFEYFSETQRNKGNFPGRFSGRQFSNSRSEMNVSTLELGDSALYLCASSLQGYTEAFFGQGTRLTVV.

This sequence joins TRBV27 and TRBJ1-5; D perhaps matches TRBD1 (6 bases). The ends were cut back, 10 bases at V and 4 bases at J, with 14 bases in the middle. The CDR3 is 13 residues long. The germline V gene has CDR1 MNHEY and CDR2 SMNVEV (reference sequence). CDR3 coding DNA: TGTGCCACCGTCCGGGACAAAAATCAGCCCCAGCATTTT. Its protein product is CATVRDKNQPQHF.

The chain carries TRBV18 and TRBJ2-1; possible D gene TRBD2, 6 bases. The V gene's germline CDR1 is KGHSH and CDR2 LQKENI. V was pared by 4 bases and J by 8 bases, with 18 bases between. CDR3 length equals 15 residues. CDR3 coding DNA: TGTGCCAGCTCACGGCCTCCGGACGGGGGATATGAGCAGTTCTTC. The encoded protein is CASSRPPDGGYEQFF. The variable domain in full, completed from reference TRBV18 and TRBJ2-1, reads NAGVMQNPRHLVRRRGQEARLRCSPMKGHSHVYWYRQLPEEGLKFMVYLQKENIIDESGMPKERFSAEFPKEGPSILRIQQVVRGDSAAYFCASSRPPDGGYEQFFGPGTRLTVL.

The chain has TRBV7-6 and TRBJ1-1, with D maybe TRBD1 (6 bases). The V gene's germline CDR1 is SGHVS and CDR2 FNYEAQ. Trimming removed 1 base from V and 5 bases from J, with 17 bases in between. This CDR3 is built from 16 residues. The DNA of the CDR3 is TGTGCCAGCAGCTTAGTTCGCCAGGGGAAGACGACTGAAGCTTTCTTT. Translation: CASSLVRQGKTTEAFF.

The chain links TRBV11-2 to TRBJ2-5; TRBD1 might be the D (6 bases). The V gene's germline CDR1 is SGHAT and CDR2 FQNNGV. The CDR3 consists of 14 residues. V was pared by 3 bases and J by 5 bases, with 13 bases between. This chain's CDR3 is CASSFTGSLETQYF. The CDR3 DNA follows: TGTGCCAGCAGCTTCACAGGGTCTCTGGAGACCCAGTACTTC.

The V gene is TRBV27, the J gene TRBJ2-5, with 10 bases identical to TRBD2. Germline-derived CDR1 and CDR2 are MNHEY and SMNVEV (reference sequence). The junction had 5 bases not matched to a gene; V was cut back by 4 bases and J by 0 bases. This CDR3 contains 16 residues. CDR3 in amino acids: CASSSWTSGDQETQYF. CDR3 bases: TGTGCCAGCAGTTCCTGGACTAGCGGAGACCAAGAGACCCAGTACTTC.

The chain employs TRBV7-9 and TRBJ2-1; 10 bases fit TRBD2. The CDR3 length is 15 residues. Germline V CDR1 and CDR2: SEHNR, FQNEAQ (reference sequence). V was clipped by 7 bases and J by 4 bases; unmatched bases: 7. CDR3 sequence (DNA): TGTGCCAGCACCAAGGGACTAGCGCCTTACAATGAGCAGTTCTTC. It codes for CASTKGLAPYNEQFF.

V is TRBV10-2 and J is TRBJ2-2, with 7 nucleotides matching TRBD2. V lost 9 bases, J lost 2 bases, and 12 bases stayed unmatched. This CDR3 is 16 amino acids long. Germline loops: CDR1 WSHSY, CDR2 SAAADI. CDR3 loop: CASYRPERENTGELFF. CDR3 coding DNA: TGCGCCAGTTATAGGCCAGAGCGGGAAAACACCGGGGAGCTGTTTTTT.

This clone occurred once. This rearrangement joins TRBV7-3 to TRBJ2-7, with 11 nucleotides matching TRBD1. CDR1 SGHTA and CDR2 FQGTGA come from the germline V gene. This CDR3 contains 15 residues. J gave up 7 bases and V 0 bases, and 5 bases lay outside the gene matches. The CDR3 sequence: CASSLTGQGAEEQYF. The CDR3 DNA sequence: TGTGCCAGCAGCTTAACTGGACAGGGGGCTGAGGAGCAGTACTTC.

This clone was counted once. The V gene is TRBV9, the J gene TRBJ2-3; TRBD2 matches at 10 bases. After removal of 4 bases from V and 3 bases from J, the junction contained 8 bases not matched to a gene. Germline CDR1 SGDLS, CDR2 YYNGEE. The CDR3 runs to 16 residues. CDR3 DNA: TGTGCCAGCAGCCCCCCAGCGGGAGGGCCGACAGATACGCAGTATTTT. Translating gives CASSPPAGGPTDTQYF.

This sequence joins TRBV11-1 and TRBJ2-3, with TRBD1 matching 9 bases. Germline V gene sequence: CDR1 SGHAT, CDR2 FQDESV (reference sequence). With 5 bases clipped from V and 8 bases from J, the junction kept 14 bases outside the gene matches. The CDR3 contains 16 residues. The DNA of the CDR3 is TGTGCCAGCAGCCCCACCGGGGACAGGGAATTCCTTACGCAGTATTTT. It is translated as CASSPTGDREFLTQYF.

The chain is built from TRBV7-9 and TRBJ2-1, with TRBD1 identical over 9 bases. The V gene's germline CDR1 is SEHNR and CDR2 FQNEAQ (reference sequence). The CDR3 has 15 amino acids. J was trimmed by 4 bases and V by 5 bases; bases with no gene match: 6. The chain's CDR3 is CASSRGQGIYNEQFF. The CDR3 DNA follows: TGTGCCAGCAGCCGGGGACAGGGTATTTACAATGAGCAGTTCTTC.

On this clone: Different DNA sequences within this sample yield the same CDR3. CDR3 nucleotide sequence: TGTGCCAGCAACAAGGGCGGAGGAAAGGCAGATACGCAGTATTTT. Protein product: CASNKGGGKADTQYF. The J gene is TRBJ2-3, the V gene TRBV5-4, with a tentative D call TRBD2 (5 bases). Trimming left V 6 bases short and J 4 bases short, with 18 bases between. The CDR3 is 15 amino acids. From germline, CDR1 is SGHNT and CDR2 YYREEE (reference sequence).

The chain is built from TRBV18 and TRBJ1-3; TRBD1 aligns across 9 bases. Germline CDR1 reads KGHSH; CDR2 reads LQKENI. The CDR3 runs 15 residues. J was trimmed by 2 bases and V by 3 bases; bases with no gene match: 2. CDR3 sequence: CASSPNRGPGNTIYF. CDR3 coding DNA: TGTGCCAGCTCACCGAACAGGGGGCCTGGAAACACCATATATTTT.

The chain recombines TRBV11-3 with TRBJ1-5, with a weak D call TRBD1 (5 bases). With 6 bases removed from V and 0 bases from J, the gap between germline ends came to 24 bases. Germline V gene lookup returns CDR1 SGHNT and CDR2 YENEEA. This CDR3 has 19 residues. CDR3 DNA: TGTGCCAGCAGTCCGCGGGACCCGAGATTTCCTTATAGCAATCAGCCCCAGCATTTT. Its translation: CASSPRDPRFPYSNQPQHF.

The J gene is TRBJ2-1, the V gene TRBV7-9; 7 bases match TRBD2. The CDR3 has 12 amino acids. V shed 8 bases, J shed 8 bases, and the junction held 6 bases outside the gene matches. From germline, CDR1 is SEHNR and CDR2 FQNEAQ (reference sequence). The chain's CDR3 is CASGGGTDEQFF. The CDR3 DNA reads as TGTGCCAGCGGGGGGGGAACGGATGAGCAGTTCTTC.

Of note for this clone: Compared with germline, one end of the junction differs, possibly owing to a read error. The chain links TRBV7-7 to TRBJ1-1; D gene uncertain. Germline V gene sequence: CDR1 SSHAT, CDR2 FNYEAQ (reference sequence). The CDR3 is 16 residues long. The CDR3 coding sequence is TGTGCTAGCAGCCCCCTTGAACCGTACATGAACACTGAAGCTTTCTTT. This encodes CASSPLEPYMNTEAFF.

The rearrangement uses TRBV5-6 and TRBJ2-5; possibly TRBD2 for D (6 bases). There are 14 residues in the CDR3. Germline loops: CDR1 SGHDT, CDR2 YYEEEE. V was shortened by 1 base and J by 4 bases, with 11 bases between the two germline ends. The CDR3: CASSLRRVRETQYF. The CDR3 region has the DNA TGTGCCAGCAGCTTGAGGAGGGTTCGAGAGACCCAGTACTTC. Looking up the rest from reference TRBV5-6 and TRBJ2-5 gives the full variable domain: DAGVTQSPTHLIKTRGQQVTLRCSPKSGHDTVSWYQQALGQGPQFIFQYYEEEERQRGNFPDRFSGHQFPNYSSELNVNALLLGDSALYLCASSLRRVRETQYFGPGTRLLVL.

The rearrangement uses TRBV4-2 and TRBJ1-5, with 11 bases that match TRBD1. CDR1 is LGHNA and CDR2 is YNFKEQ in the germline V gene. The CDR3 contains 15 residues. V lost 3 bases and J lost 6; bases outside the gene matches: 4. CDR3 residues: CASSQGTGGIQPQHF. CDR3 DNA: TGTGCCAGCAGCCAGGGGACAGGGGGGATTCAGCCCCAGCATTTT.

This clone was seen only a few times. V is TRBV7-9 and J is TRBJ2-7, with D possibly TRBD2 on 5 matching bases. This CDR3 has 14 residues. V was shortened by 3 bases and J by 0 bases, with 9 bases between the two germline ends. The germline V gene encodes CDR1 SEHNR and CDR2 FQNEAQ (reference sequence). CDR3 DNA: TGTGCCAGCAGCTTTGGAGACTACTCCTACGAGCAGTACTTC. Translation gives CASSFGDYSYEQYF.

Remarks on this clone: The conserved closing phenylalanine or tryptophan is absent in this CDR3, likely reflecting a read error. The chain employs TRBV13 and TRBJ1-1, with 8 positions matching TRBD1. The junction had 4 bases not matched to a gene; V was cut back by 5 bases and J by 2 bases. This CDR3 is 14 amino acids long. Looked up from germline, CDR1 is PRHDT and CDR2 is FYEKMQ (reference sequence). The CDR3 DNA is TGTGCCAGCAGCGCCTCAGGGGGCAACACTGAAGCTTTCCTT. Encoded protein: CASSASGGNTEAFL.